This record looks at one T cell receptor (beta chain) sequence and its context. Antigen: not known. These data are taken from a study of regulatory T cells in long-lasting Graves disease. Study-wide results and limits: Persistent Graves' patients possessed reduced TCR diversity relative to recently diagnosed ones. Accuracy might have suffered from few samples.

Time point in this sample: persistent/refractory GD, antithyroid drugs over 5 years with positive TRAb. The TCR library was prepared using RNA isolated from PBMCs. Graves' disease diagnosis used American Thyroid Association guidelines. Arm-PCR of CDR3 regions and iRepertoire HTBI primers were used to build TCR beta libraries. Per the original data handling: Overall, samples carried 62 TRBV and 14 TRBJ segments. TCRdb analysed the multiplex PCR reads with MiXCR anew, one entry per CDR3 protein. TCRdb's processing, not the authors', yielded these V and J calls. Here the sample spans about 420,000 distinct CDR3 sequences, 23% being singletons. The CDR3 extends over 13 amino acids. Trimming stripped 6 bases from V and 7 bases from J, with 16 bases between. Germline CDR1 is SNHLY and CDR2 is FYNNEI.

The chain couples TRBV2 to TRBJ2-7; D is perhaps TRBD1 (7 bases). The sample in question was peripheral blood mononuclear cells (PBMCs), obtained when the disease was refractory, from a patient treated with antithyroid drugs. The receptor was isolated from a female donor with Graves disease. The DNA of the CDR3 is TGTGCCAGCAGCTCCGGCAGGGGGGAAGAGCAGTACTTC. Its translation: CASSSGRGEEQYF.